This T cell receptor beta chain was recorded in a study of T cell clonotyping in hematopoietic cell transplantation. Study at large: Recipients' pretransplant samples followed cytoreduction.

With V trimmed by 4 bases and J by 3 bases, 6 bases remained unmatched. The CDR3 length is 17 residues. Germline values: CDR1 LGHNA, CDR2 YSLEER. The table came from immunoSEQ multiplex PCR; TCRdb's copy has only in-frame clones and leaves some out. The data hold fewer than 25,000 clones, with around 90% observed a single time. Study-level points and caveats: Pathologically expanded recipient clonotypes increased progressively from day 30 to day 180 as diversity fell.

Stated time point: recipient sample about 28 days before transplant, after cytoreduction. With respect to this clone: Its antigen remains unidentified.

This chain joins TRBV4-3 and TRBJ2-3; 14 bases align to TRBD2. The sequence was collected from a man in his late teens or twenties with biphenotypic leukemia. Some clones in this sample may be carry-over from other donors' samples. Sequences were derived from peripheral blood mononuclear cells, sampled before stem cell transplant. The CDR3, as DNA: TGCGCCAGCAGCCGAGATGGACTAGCGGGAGGTACAGATACGCAGTATTTT. It yields the protein CASSRDGLAGGTDTQYF.